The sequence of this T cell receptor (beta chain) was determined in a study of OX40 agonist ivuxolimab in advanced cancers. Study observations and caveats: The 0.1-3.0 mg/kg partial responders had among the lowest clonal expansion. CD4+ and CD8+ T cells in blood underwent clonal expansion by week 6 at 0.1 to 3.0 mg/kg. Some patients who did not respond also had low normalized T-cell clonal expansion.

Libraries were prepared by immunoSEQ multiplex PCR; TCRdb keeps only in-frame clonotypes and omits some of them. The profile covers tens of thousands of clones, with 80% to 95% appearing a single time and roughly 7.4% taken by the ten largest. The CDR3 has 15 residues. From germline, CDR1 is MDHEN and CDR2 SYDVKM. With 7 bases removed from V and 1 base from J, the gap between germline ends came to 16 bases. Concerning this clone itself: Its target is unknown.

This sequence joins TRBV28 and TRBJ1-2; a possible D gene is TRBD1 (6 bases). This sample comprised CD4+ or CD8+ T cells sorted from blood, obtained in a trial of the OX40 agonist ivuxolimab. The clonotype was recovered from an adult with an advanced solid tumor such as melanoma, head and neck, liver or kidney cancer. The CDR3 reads CASIPQGRYNYGYTF. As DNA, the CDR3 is TGTGCCAGCATCCCCCAGGGGCGCTATAACTATGGCTACACCTTC.